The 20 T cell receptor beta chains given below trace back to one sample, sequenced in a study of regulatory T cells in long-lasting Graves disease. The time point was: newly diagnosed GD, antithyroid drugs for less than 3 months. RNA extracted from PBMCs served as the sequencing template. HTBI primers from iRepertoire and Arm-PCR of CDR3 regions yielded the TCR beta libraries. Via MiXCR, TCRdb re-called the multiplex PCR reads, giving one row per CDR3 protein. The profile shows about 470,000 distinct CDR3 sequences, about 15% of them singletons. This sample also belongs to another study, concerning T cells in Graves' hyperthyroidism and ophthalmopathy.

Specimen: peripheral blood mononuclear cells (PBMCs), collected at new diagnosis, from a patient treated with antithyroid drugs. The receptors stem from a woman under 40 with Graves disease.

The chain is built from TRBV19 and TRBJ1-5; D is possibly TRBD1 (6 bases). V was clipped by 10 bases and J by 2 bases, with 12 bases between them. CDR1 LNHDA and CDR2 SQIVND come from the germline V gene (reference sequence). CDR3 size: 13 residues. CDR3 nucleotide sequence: TGTGCCATCTCGACAGGACGCAATCAGCCCCAGCATTTT. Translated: CAISTGRNQPQHF.

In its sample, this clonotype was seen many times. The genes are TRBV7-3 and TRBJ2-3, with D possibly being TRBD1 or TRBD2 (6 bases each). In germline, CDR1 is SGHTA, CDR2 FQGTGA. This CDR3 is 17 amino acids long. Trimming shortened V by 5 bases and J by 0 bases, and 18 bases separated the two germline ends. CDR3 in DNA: TGTGCCAGCAGCCCAAGGAGGGGGGTACCTAGCACAGATACGCAGTATTTT. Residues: CASSPRRGVPSTDTQYF.

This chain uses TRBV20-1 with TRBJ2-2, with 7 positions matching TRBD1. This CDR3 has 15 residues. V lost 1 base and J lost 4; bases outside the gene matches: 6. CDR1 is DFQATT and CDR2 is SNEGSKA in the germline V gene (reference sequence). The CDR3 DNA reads TGCAGTGCTAGAGGGGGGTCAGGGGGCACCGGGGAGCTGTTTTTT. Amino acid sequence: CSARGGSGGTGELFF.

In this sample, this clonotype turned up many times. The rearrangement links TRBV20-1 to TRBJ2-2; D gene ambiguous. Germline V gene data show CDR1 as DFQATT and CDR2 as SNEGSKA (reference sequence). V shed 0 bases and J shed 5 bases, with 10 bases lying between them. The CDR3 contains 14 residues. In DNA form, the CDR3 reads TGCAGTGCTAGAGATGTCCTTGTTACCGGGGAGCTGTTTTTT. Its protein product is CSARDVLVTGELFF.

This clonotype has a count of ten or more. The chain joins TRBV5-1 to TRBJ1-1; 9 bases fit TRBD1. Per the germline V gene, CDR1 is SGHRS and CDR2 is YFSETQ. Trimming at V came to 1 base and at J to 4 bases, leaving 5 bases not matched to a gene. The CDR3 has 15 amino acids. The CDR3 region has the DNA TGCGCCAGCAGCTTGCCACGACAGGGGGTCACTGAAGCTTTCTTT. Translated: CASSLPRQGVTEAFF.

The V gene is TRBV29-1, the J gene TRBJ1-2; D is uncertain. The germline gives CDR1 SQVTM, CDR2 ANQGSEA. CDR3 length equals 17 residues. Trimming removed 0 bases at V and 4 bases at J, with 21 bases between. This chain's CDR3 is CSVEDPTKPLLSYGYTF. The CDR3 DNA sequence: TGCAGCGTTGAAGACCCAACCAAGCCTTTATTATCCTATGGCTACACCTTC.

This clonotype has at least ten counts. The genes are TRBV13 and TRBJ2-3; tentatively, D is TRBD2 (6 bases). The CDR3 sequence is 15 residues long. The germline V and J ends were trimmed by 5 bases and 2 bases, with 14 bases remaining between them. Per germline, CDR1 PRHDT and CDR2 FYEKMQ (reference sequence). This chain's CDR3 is CASSPGTGFTDTQYF. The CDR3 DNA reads TGTGCCAGCAGCCCAGGGACTGGATTCACAGATACGCAGTATTTT.

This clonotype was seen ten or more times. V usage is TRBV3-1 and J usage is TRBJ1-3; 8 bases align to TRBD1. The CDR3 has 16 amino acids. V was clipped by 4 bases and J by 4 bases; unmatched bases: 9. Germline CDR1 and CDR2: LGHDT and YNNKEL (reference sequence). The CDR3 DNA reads TGTGCCAGCAGCCGGAATCAGGGGGCGTCCGGAAACACCATATATTTT. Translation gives CASSRNQGASGNTIYF. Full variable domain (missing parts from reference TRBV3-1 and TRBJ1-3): DTAVSQTPKYLVTQMGNDKSIKCEQNLGHDTMYWYKQDSKKFLKIMFSYNNKELIINETVPNRFSPKSPDKAHLNLHINSLELGDSAVYFCASSRNQGASGNTIYFGEGSWLTVV.

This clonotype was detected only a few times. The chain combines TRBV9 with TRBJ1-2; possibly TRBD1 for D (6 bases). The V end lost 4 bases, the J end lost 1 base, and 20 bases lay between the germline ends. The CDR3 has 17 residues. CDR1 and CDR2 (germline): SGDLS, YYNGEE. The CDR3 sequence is CASSYKPLTGLNYGYTF. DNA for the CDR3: TGTGCCAGCAGCTACAAGCCCCTGACAGGACTTAACTATGGCTACACCTTC.

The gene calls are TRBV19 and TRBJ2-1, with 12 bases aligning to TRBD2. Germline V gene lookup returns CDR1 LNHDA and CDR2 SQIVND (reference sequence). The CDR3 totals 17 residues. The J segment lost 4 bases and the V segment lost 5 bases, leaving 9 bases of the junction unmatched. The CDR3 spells CASSSQTSGSPYNEQFF. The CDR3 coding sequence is TGTGCCAGTAGTTCCCAGACTAGCGGGAGCCCTTACAATGAGCAGTTCTTC.

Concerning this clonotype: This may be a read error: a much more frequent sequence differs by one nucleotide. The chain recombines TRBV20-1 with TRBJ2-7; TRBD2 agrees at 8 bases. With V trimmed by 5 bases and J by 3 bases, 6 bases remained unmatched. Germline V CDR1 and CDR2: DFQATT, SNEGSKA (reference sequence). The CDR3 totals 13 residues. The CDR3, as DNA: TGCAGTGCTGAGACTAGCGCGGACTACGAGCAGTACTTC. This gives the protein CSAETSADYEQYF.

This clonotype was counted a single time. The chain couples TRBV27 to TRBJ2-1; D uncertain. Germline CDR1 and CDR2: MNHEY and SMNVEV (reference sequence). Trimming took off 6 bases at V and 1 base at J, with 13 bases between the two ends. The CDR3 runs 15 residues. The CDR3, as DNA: TGTGCCAGCAGATCGCCGGAGCGATCCTACAATGAGCAGTTCTTC. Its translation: CASRSPERSYNEQFF.

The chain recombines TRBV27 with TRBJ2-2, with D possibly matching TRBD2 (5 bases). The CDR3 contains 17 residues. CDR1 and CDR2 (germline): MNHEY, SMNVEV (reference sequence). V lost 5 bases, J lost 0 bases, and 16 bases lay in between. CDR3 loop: CASSPSPGWANTGELFF. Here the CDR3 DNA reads TGTGCCAGCAGTCCCTCACCGGGGTGGGCGAACACCGGGGAGCTGTTTTTT.

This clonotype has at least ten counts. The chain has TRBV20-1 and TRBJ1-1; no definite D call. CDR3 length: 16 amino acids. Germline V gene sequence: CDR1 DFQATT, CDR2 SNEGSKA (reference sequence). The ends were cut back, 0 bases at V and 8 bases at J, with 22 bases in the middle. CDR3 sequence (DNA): TGCAGTGCTAGAGACCCCGTTGGGATAACCACCACCGAAGCTTTCTTT. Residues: CSARDPVGITTTEAFF.

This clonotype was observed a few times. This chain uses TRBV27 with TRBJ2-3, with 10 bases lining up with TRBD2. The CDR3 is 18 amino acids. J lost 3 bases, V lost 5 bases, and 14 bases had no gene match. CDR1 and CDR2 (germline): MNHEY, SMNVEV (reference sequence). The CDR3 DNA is TGTGCCAGCAGTCGAATGGGGCTAGCGGGAGTTGGTACAGATACGCAGTATTTT. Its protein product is CASSRMGLAGVGTDTQYF.

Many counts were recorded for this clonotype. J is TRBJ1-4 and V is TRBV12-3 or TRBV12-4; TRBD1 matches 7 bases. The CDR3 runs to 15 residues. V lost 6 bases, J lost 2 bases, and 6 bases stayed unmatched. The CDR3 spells CASRLGTVTNEKLFF. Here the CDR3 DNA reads TGTGCCAGCAGACTAGGGACAGTTACTAATGAAAAACTGTTTTTT.

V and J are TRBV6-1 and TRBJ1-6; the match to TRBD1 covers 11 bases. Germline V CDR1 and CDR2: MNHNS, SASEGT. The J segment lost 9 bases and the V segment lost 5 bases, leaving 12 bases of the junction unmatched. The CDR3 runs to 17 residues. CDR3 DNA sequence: TGTGCCAGCAGTCGCCTCCTCCCGGGACAGGGGGTTTCACCCCTCCACTTT. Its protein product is CASSRLLPGQGVSPLHF.

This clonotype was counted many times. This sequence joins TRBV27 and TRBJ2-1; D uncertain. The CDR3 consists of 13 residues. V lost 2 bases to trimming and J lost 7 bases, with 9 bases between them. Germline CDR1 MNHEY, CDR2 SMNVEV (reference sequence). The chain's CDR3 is CASSLRLSNEQFF. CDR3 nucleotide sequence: TGTGCCAGCAGTTTAAGATTAAGTAATGAGCAGTTCTTC.

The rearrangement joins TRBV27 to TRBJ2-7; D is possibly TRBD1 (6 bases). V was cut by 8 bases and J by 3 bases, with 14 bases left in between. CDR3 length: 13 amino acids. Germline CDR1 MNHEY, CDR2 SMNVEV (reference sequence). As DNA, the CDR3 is TGTGCCAGCCAAGGACAGTCAAGCTACGAGCAGTACTTC. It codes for CASQGQSSYEQYF.

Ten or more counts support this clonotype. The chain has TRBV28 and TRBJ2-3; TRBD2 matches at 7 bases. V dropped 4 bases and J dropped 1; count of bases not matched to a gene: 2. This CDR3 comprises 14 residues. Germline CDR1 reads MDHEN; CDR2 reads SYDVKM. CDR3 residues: CASSYGLGTDTQYF. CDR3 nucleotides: TGTGCCAGCAGTTACGGACTAGGCACAGATACGCAGTATTTT.